This TCR beta chain was captured in a study of blood T cell repertoires in COVID-19. About the research overall: The United States, Italy and Spain provided the acute and convalescent COVID-19 samples.

This clone was seen once. With 2 bases clipped from V and 6 bases from J, the junction kept 3 bases outside the gene matches. The CDR3 covers 15 residues. CDR1 and CDR2 (germline): SGHRS, YFSETQ. How the authors handled the data: The assay estimated nucleated cells by amplifying reference gene primers. Clones were sequenced by immunoSEQ multiplex PCR, and TCRdb holds only the in-frame ones, with some missing. V and J calls and clone size are those listed in that table; D and trimming were worked out from the DNA. The table records tens of thousands of clones, roughly 91% of them present only once. The V call is TRBV5-1, the J call TRBJ2-3, with 13 nucleotides matching TRBD2. The receptor was derived from a human donor in a cohort sampled during active COVID-19. Sample: peripheral blood. CDR3 in amino acids: CASSFLGLAGDTQYF. The CDR3 DNA reads as TGCGCCAGCAGCTTTTTGGGACTAGCGGGGGATACGCAGTATTTT. Variable domain in full (rest from reference TRBV5-1 and TRBJ2-3): KAGVTQTPRYLIKTRGQQVTLSCSPISGHRSVSWYQQTPGQGLQFLFEYFSETQRNKGNFPGRFSGRQFSNSRSEMNVSTLELGDSALYLCASSFLGLAGDTQYFGPGTRLTVL.